The clone carrying this T cell receptor beta chain came up a few times. Seattle participants joined during active infection and were tracked over time. These data belong to a study of blood T cell repertoires in COVID-19. Study context: Samples representing acute and convalescent COVID-19 were sourced from the United States, Italy and Spain. The analysed material was cDNA or gDNA that came from T cells, B-cell-depleted T cells, or PBMCs.

Produced via immunoSEQ multiplex PCR; TCRdb's table is partial and in-frame only. The sample lists more than 45,000 clones, about 86% seen once, with around 10% in the top ten. From germline, CDR1 is MGHRA and CDR2 YSYEKL. V was clipped by 3 bases and J by 4 bases; unmatched bases: 16. The CDR3 contains 19 residues. The rearrangement uses TRBV4-1 and TRBJ1-5; 9 bases align to TRBD1. Specimen: peripheral blood. The sequence came from a man older than 75 with COVID-19, enrolled during active disease. CDR3 coding DNA: TGCGCCAGCAGCCACTCCCTTGGGTCAGACAGGGGGTCGAATCAGCCCCAGCATTTT. This translates into CASSHSLGSDRGSNQPQHF.